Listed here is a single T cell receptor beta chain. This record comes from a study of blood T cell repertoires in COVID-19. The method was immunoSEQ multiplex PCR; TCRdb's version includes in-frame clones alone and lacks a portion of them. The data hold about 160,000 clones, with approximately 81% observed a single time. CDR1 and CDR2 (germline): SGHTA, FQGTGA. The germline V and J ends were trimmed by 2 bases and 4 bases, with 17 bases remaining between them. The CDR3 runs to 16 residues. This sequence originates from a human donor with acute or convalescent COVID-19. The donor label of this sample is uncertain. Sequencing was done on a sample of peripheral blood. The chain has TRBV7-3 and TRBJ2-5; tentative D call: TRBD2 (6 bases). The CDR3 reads CASSLVGRGRGETQYF. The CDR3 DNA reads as TGTGCCAGCAGCTTAGTAGGGCGGGGAAGGGGAGAGACCCAGTACTTC.